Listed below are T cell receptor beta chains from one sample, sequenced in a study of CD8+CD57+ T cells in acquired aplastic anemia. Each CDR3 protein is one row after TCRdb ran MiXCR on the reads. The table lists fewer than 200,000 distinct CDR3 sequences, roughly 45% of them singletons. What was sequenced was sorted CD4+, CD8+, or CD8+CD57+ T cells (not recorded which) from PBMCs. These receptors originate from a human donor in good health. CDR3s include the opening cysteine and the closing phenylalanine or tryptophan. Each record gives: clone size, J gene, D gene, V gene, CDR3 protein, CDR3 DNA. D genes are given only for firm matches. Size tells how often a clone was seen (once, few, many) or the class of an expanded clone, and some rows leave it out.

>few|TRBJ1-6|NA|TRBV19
CASSILAGRGSPLHF
TGTGCCAGTAGTATTTTGGCAGGGCGAGGTTCACCCCTCCACTTT
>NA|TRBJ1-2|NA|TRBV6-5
CASSSMPNTIYTF
TGTGCCAGCAGTTCTATGCCAAATACTATTTACACCTTC
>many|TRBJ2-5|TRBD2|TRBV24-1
CATSPSGARGETQYF
TGTGCCACCAGTCCTAGCGGGGCCCGGGGAGAGACCCAGTACTTC
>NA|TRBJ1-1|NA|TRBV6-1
CASLRGGGYNTEAFF
TGTGCCAGCCTACGCGGGGGCGGATATAACACTGAAGCTTTCTTT
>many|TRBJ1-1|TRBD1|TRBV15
CATSRVPGTGGFEAFF
TGTGCCACCAGCAGAGTTCCCGGGACAGGGGGCTTTGAAGCTTTCTTT
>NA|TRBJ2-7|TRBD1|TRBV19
CASSGTGLPYEQYF
TGTGCCAGTAGTGGGACAGGGCTCCCCTACGAGCAGTACTTC
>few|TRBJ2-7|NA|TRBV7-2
CASSSSGIAYEQYF
TGTGCCAGCAGCTCGTCGGGAATCGCCTACGAGCAGTACTTC
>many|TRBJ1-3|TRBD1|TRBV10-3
CAISAGRTGGGSGNTIYF
TGTGCCATCAGTGCCGGAAGGACAGGCGGGGGCTCTGGAAACACCATATATTTT
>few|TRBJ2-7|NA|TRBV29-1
CSVGQVYEQYF
TGCAGCGTTGGACAGGTCTACGAGCAGTACTTC
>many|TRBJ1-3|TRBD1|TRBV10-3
CAISGQGAGNTIYF
TGTGCCATCAGTGGACAGGGTGCGGGAAACACCATATATTTT
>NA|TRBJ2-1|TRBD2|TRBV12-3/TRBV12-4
CASSPAGLNNEQFF
TGTGCCAGCAGTCCAGCGGGACTCAACAATGAGCAGTTCTTC
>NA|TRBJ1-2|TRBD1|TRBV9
CASSAGRTGGVHGYTF
TGTGCCAGCAGCGCTGGGAGGACAGGGGGGGTCCATGGCTACACCTTC
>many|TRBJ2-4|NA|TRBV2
CASLDYRKNIQYF
TGTGCCAGCCTAGACTACCGCAAAAACATTCAGTACTTC
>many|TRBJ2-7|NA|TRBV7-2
CASSLMQGGEQYF
TGTGCCAGCAGCTTAATGCAGGGCGGGGAGCAGTACTTC
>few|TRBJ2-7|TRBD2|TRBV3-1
CASSQEQRRVAGAYEQYF
TGTGCCAGCAGCCAAGAACAAAGGAGGGTAGCGGGGGCCTACGAGCAGTACTTC
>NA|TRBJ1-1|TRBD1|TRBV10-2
CASQTWTGITEAFF
TGCGCCAGCCAAACGTGGACAGGGATCACTGAAGCTTTCTTT
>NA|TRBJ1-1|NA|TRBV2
CASSDRASFF
TGTGCCAGCAGTGACAGGGCATCTTTCTTT
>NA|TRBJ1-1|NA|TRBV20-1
CSAVTANTEAFF
TGCAGTGCTGTAACGGCGAACACTGAAGCTTTCTTT
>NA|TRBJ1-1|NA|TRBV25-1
CASSEAGNLNTEAFF
TGTGCCAGCAGTGAGGCAGGGAACCTGAACACTGAAGCTTTCTTT
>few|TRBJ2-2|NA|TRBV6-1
CASSSSGAGLLNTGELFF
TGTGCCAGCAGCAGCTCCGGGGCGGGGCTCCTGAACACCGGGGAGCTGTTTTTT
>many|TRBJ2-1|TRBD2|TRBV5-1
CASSLGLAGEQFF
TGCGCCAGCAGCTTGGGGCTAGCGGGGGAGCAGTTCTTC
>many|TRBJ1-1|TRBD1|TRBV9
CASSEYRGPQGTEAFF
TGTGCCAGCAGTGAATACAGGGGGCCTCAGGGCACTGAAGCTTTCTTT
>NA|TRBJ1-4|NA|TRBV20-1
CSARDRQDQREKLFF
TGCAGTGCTAGAGACCGACAGGACCAAAGAGAAAAACTGTTTTTT
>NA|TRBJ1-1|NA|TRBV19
CASREGHVNTEAFF
TGTGCCAGTAGGGAAGGACACGTCAACACTGAAGCTTTCTTT
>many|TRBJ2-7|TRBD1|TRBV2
CAINRDRGSYEQYF
TGTGCCATCAACCGGGACAGGGGCTCCTACGAGCAGTACTTC
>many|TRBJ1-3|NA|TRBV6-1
CASSDPGGGNTIYF
TGTGCCAGCAGTGACCCTGGAGGCGGAAACACCATATATTTT
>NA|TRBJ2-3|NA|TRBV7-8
CASSSGATISTDTQYF
TGTGCCAGCAGCTCCGGGGCGACGATTAGCACAGATACGCAGTATTTT
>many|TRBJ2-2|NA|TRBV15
CATSGRTAANTGELFF
TGTGCCACCAGCGGCCGGACGGCTGCGAACACCGGGGAGCTGTTTTTT
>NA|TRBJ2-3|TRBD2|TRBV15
CATSRAIGLAGTDTQYF
TGTGCCACCAGCAGAGCCATCGGACTAGCGGGCACAGATACGCAGTATTTT
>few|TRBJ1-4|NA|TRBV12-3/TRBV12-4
CASSRTGPQNEKLFF
TGTGCCAGCAGCCGAACAGGGCCCCAAAATGAAAAACTGTTTTTT
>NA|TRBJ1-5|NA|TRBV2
CASSKAGGNQPQHF
TGTGCCAGCAGCAAAGCAGGGGGCAATCAGCCCCAGCATTTT
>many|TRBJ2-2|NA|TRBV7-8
CASSSNTGELFF
TGTGCCAGCAGCTCAAACACCGGGGAGCTGTTTTTT
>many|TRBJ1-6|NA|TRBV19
CASSLRQPSNSPLHF
TGTGCCAGTAGTCTTCGGCAGCCAAGTAATTCACCCCTCCACTTT
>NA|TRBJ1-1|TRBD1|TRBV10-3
CAITQGQGTEAFF
TGTGCCATCACCCAGGGACAGGGGACTGAAGCTTTCTTT
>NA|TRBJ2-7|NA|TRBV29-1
CSVVRDTSYEQYF
TGCAGCGTTGTTCGGGACACGTCCTACGAGCAGTACTTC
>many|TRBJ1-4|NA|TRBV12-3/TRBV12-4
CASSLGQGSGEKLFF
TGTGCCAGCAGTTTGGGGCAGGGTTCGGGTGAAAAACTGTTTTTT
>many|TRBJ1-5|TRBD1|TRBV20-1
CSALDRGSNQPQHF
TGCAGTGCTCTGGACAGGGGGTCTAATCAGCCCCAGCATTTT
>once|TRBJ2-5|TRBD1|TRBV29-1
CSVERTGGVETQYF
TGCAGCGTTGAGCGGACAGGGGGCGTGGAGACCCAGTACTTC
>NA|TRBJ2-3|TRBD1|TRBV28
CASREGGTGHLGTQYF
TGTGCCAGCAGGGAGGGCGGGACAGGGCACCTGGGTACGCAGTATTTT
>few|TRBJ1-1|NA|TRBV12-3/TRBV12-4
CASSAQGGYNTEAFF
TGTGCCAGCAGTGCACAGGGAGGGTATAACACTGAAGCTTTCTTT
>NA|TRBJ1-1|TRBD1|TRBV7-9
CASSLGTGQAFF
TGTGCCAGCAGCCTAGGGACAGGGCAAGCTTTCTTT
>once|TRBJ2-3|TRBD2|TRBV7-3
CASSSPGLAPKDTQYF
TGTGCCAGCAGTTCCCCGGGACTAGCACCGAAAGATACGCAGTATTTT
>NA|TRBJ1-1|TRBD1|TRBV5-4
CASSFGQETEAFF
TGTGCCAGCAGCTTCGGACAGGAAACTGAAGCTTTCTTT
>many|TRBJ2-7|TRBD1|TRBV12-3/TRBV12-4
CASSRYGTGVDEQYF
TGTGCCAGCAGCAGATACGGGACAGGGGTCGACGAGCAGTACTTC
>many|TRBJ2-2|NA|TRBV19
CASRRGQSDTGELFF
TGTGCCAGTAGACGAGGACAGTCGGACACCGGGGAGCTGTTTTTT
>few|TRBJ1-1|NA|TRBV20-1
CSARREAITEAFF
TGCAGTGCTAGACGGGAGGCGATCACTGAAGCTTTCTTT
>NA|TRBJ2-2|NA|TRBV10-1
CASGEAGELFF
TGCGCCAGCGGTGAGGCCGGGGAGCTGTTTTTT
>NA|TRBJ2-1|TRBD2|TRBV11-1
CASSLSGTFYNEQFF
TGTGCCAGCAGCCTTAGCGGGACTTTCTACAATGAGCAGTTCTTC
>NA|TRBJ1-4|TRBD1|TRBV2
CASSHTGGAFEKLFF
TGTGCCAGCAGCCACACAGGGGGCGCGTTCGAAAAACTGTTTTTT
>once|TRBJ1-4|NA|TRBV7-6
CASSEGTPATNEKLFF
TGTGCCAGCAGCGAAGGGACACCCGCAACTAATGAAAAACTGTTTTTT
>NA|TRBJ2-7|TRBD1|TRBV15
CATSRDNRGRGQYF
TGTGCCACCAGCAGAGATAACAGGGGGCGCGGGCAGTACTTC
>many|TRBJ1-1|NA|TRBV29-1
CSPWGATEAFF
TGCAGCCCATGGGGGGCAACTGAAGCTTTCTTT
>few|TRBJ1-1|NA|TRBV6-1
CASSSTNGNTEAFF
TGTGCCAGCAGTAGTACGAACGGGAACACTGAAGCTTTCTTT
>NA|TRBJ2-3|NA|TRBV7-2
CASSLPPGATDTQYF
TGTGCCAGCAGCTTACCGCCGGGGGCCACAGATACGCAGTATTTT
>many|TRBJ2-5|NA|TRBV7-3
CASSLGGKGNRETQYF
TGTGCCAGCAGCTTAGGGGGGAAAGGGAATAGAGAGACCCAGTACTTC
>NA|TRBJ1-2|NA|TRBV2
CASSEAWTVNYGYTF
TGTGCCAGCAGTGAAGCGTGGACGGTGAACTATGGCTACACCTTC
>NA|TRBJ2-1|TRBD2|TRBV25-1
CASILGTSQQPSYNEQFF
TGTGCCAGCATTCTAGGGACTAGTCAACAACCTTCCTACAATGAGCAGTTCTTC
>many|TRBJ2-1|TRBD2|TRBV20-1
CSATHGTSGNNEQFF
TGCAGTGCCACCCACGGGACTAGCGGAAACAATGAGCAGTTCTTC
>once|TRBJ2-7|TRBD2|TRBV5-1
CASSPQAGPYEQYF
TGCGCCAGCAGCCCCCAAGCGGGACCCTACGAGCAGTACTTC
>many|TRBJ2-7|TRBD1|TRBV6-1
CASSEAGGITGGWEQYF
TGTGCCAGCAGTGAAGCCGGGGGCATCACAGGGGGCTGGGAGCAGTACTTC